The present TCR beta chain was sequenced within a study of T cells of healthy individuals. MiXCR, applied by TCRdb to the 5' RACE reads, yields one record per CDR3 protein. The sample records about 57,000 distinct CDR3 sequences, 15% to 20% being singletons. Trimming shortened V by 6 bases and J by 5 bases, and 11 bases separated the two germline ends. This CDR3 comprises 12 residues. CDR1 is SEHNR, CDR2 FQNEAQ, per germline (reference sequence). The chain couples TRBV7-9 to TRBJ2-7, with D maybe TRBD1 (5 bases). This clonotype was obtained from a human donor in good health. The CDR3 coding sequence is TGTGCCAGCAGACTTACAGGTCACGAGCAGTACTTC. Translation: CASRLTGHEQYF. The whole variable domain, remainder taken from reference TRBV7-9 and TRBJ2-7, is DTGVSQNPRHKITKRGQNVTFRCDPISEHNRLYWYRQTLGQGPEFLTYFQNEAQLEKSRLLSDRFSAERPKGSFSTLEIQRTEQGDSAMYLCASRLTGHEQYFGPGTRLTVT.